This TCR beta chain stems from a study of regulatory and conventional T cells in RAG deficiency. The CDR3 runs to 20 residues. Germline V lookup: CDR1 MGHRA, CDR2 YSYEKL. Losses at the gene ends were 1 base for V and 6 bases for J; bases not matched to a gene: 16. Genomic DNA came from blood conventional CD4+ T cells gated CD25-low CD127-high. The table came from immunoSEQ multiplex PCR; TCRdb's copy has only in-frame clones and leaves some out. The table lists about 30,000 clones, about 80% of them singletons. The same sample was also used in a study of regulatory T cells. That report adds: Primers: 52 TRBV forward and 13 TRBJ reverse.

The sample comprised CD4+ effector T cells sorted from blood. The TCR was taken from a human donor in good health. The chain is built from TRBV4-1 and TRBJ2-1; 12 nucleotides align to TRBD2. The CDR3 nucleotides read TGCGCCAGCAGCCAAGGGACTCTAGCGGGGGGGCCCCTGGGCCGCAATGAGCAGTTCTTC. This gives the protein CASSQGTLAGGPLGRNEQFF.